These 24 T cell receptor beta chains share one sample of origin, sequenced in a study of OX40 agonist ivuxolimab in advanced cancers. Generated by immunoSEQ multiplex PCR, the TCRdb table keeps only in-frame clones and is missing some. The table has 40,000 to 55,000 clones, approximately 88% seen once. The source material was CD4+ or CD8+ T cells sorted from blood, sampled in a trial of the OX40 agonist ivuxolimab. These receptors came from an adult with an advanced solid tumor such as melanoma, head and neck, liver or kidney cancer.

CDR3 region: CASSVPPGEPQHF. DNA for the CDR3: TGTGCCAGTAGTGTCCCCCCCGGGGAACCCCAGCATTTT. The J gene is TRBJ1-5, the V gene TRBV19; no clear D gene. Germline V gives CDR1 LNHDA, CDR2 SQIVND (reference sequence). This CDR3 is built from 13 residues. Deletions cut 5 bases from V and 10 bases from J, with 15 bases between. Full variable domain (outside the CDR3, taken from reference TRBV19 and TRBJ1-5): DGGITQSPKYLFRKEGQNVTLSCEQNLNHDAMYWYRQDPGQGLRLIYYSQIVNDFQKGDIAEGYSVSREKKESFPLTVTSAQKNPTAFYLCASSVPPGEPQHFGDGTRLSIL.

The CDR3 loop reads CASSRDIDSNQPQHF. DNA for the CDR3: TGTGCCAGCAGTCGGGACATCGATAGCAATCAGCCCCAGCATTTT. The chain uses TRBV28 and TRBJ1-5; perhaps TRBD1 as D (6 bases). Germline CDR1 MDHEN, CDR2 SYDVKM. V lost 5 bases to trimming and J lost 0 bases, with 11 bases between them. The CDR3 extends over 15 amino acids.

The chain links TRBV7-2 to TRBJ1-1, with D perhaps TRBD1 (6 bases). Germline values: CDR1 SGHTA, CDR2 FQGNSA. This CDR3 has 14 amino acids. V lost 1 base to trimming and J lost 4 bases, with 10 bases between them. The CDR3, as DNA: TGTGCCAGCAGCTTAGGAGGGGGTGGCACTGAAGCTTTCTTT. Translated, it gives CASSLGGGGTEAFF.

This sequence joins TRBV7-2 and TRBJ1-2; possibly TRBD1 for D (6 bases). In germline, CDR1 is SGHTA, CDR2 FQGNSA. V lost 6 bases to trimming and J lost 2 bases, with 10 bases between them. CDR3 length: 13 amino acids. The CDR3 region has the DNA TGTGCCAGCAGGAACAGGGCAAACTATGGCTACACCTTC. This translates into CASRNRANYGYTF.

The V call is TRBV28, the J call TRBJ1-1; maybe TRBD1 (5 bases). Looked up from germline, CDR1 is MDHEN and CDR2 is SYDVKM. The CDR3 length is 14 residues. V lost 2 bases to trimming and J lost 5 bases, with 12 bases between them. The chain's CDR3 is CASSLGSRGTEAFF. The CDR3, as DNA: TGTGCCAGCAGTTTAGGTTCGCGGGGGACTGAAGCTTTCTTT.

V and J are TRBV27 and TRBJ1-1; D is undetermined. V lost 10 bases, J lost 2 bases, and 14 bases lay in between. The CDR3 is made up of 13 amino acids. In germline, CDR1 is MNHEY, CDR2 SMNVEV (reference sequence). The DNA of the CDR3 is TGTGCCACCACGTCACTGGGAAACACTGAAGCTTTCTTT. Encoded protein: CATTSLGNTEAFF.

The chain is built from TRBV5-1 and TRBJ2-7; TRBD1 aligns across 7 bases. The CDR3 runs to 15 residues. Germline CDR1 is SGHRS and CDR2 is YFSETQ. V lost 3 bases and J lost 2; bases outside the gene matches: 8. The CDR3 protein is CASSSSTGATYEQYF. The CDR3, as DNA: TGCGCCAGCAGCTCCTCTACAGGGGCAACCTACGAGCAGTACTTC.

The V gene is TRBV28, the J gene TRBJ2-7, with TRBD1 identical over 12 bases. The germline V gene encodes CDR1 MDHEN and CDR2 SYDVKM. The CDR3 runs 15 residues. V lost 6 bases and J lost 3; bases outside the gene matches: 6. CDR3 in amino acids: CASSSGTGGHYEQYF. As DNA, the CDR3 is TGTGCCAGCAGCTCTGGGACAGGGGGCCACTACGAGCAGTACTTC. Together with reference TRBV28 and TRBJ2-7, the CDR3 gives the full variable domain: DVKVTQSSRYLVKRTGEKVFLECVQDMDHENMFWYRQDPGLGLRLIYFSYDVKMKEKGDIPEGYSVSREKKERFSLILESASTNQTSMYLCASSSGTGGHYEQYFGPGTRLTVT.

This clone was picked up one time. V and J are TRBV30 and TRBJ1-6, with 7 bases matching TRBD1. V gave up 3 bases and J gave up 4 bases; unmatched junction bases: 9. The V gene's germline CDR1 is GTSNPN and CDR2 SVGIG (reference sequence). This CDR3 is built from 16 residues. The CDR3 coding sequence is TGTGCCTGGAGCGGTACCGGGACAGAATATAATTCACCCCTCCACTTT. Protein product: CAWSGTGTEYNSPLHF.

The CDR3: CASSQQGSYQPQHF. The CDR3 DNA follows: TGTGCCAGCAGCCAACAGGGATCCTATCAGCCCCAGCATTTT. The rearrangement links TRBV6-1 to TRBJ1-5; D perhaps matches TRBD1 (6 bases). From germline, CDR1 is MNHNS and CDR2 SASEGT. The CDR3 length is 14 residues. The V end lost 6 bases, the J end lost 5 bases, and 14 bases lay between the germline ends.

The chain carries TRBV12-5 and TRBJ2-2; D tentatively reads TRBD1 or TRBD2 (6 bases each). V dropped 7 bases and J dropped 8 bases, with 14 bases sitting between them. The CDR3 totals 13 residues. CDR1 and CDR2 (germline): LGHNT, FRNRAP. The CDR3 loop reads CASVLTGTGELFF. The CDR3 DNA sequence: TGTGCTAGTGTACTAACAGGGACTGGGGAGCTGTTTTTT.

For this clone: Different DNA sequences within this sample yield the same CDR3. The rearrangement links TRBV5-1 to TRBJ2-1, with D perhaps TRBD1 (6 bases). CDR1 and CDR2 (germline): SGHRS, YFSETQ. The CDR3 loop spans 14 amino acids. Trimming took 2 bases from V and 4 from J, leaving 10 bases between them. This CDR3 is CASSLGQSYNEQFF. As DNA, the CDR3 is TGCGCCAGCAGCTTAGGACAGTCTTACAATGAGCAGTTCTTC.

This clone came up a few times. The genes are TRBV4-1 and TRBJ2-5; maybe TRBD2 (5 bases). Germline loops: CDR1 MGHRA, CDR2 YSYEKL. This CDR3 has 14 residues. The V end lost 0 bases, the J end lost 4 bases, and 9 bases lay between the germline ends. The CDR3 DNA follows: TGCGCCAGCAGCCAAGATAGTCGGGGAGAGACCCAGTACTTC. Amino acid sequence: CASSQDSRGETQYF.

This CDR3 reads CASSPGGNTGELFF. DNA of the CDR3: TGTGCCAGCAGCCCAGGGGGTAACACCGGGGAGCTGTTTTTT. The chain is built from TRBV4-2 and TRBJ2-2, with 7 bases matching TRBD1. After removal of 4 bases from V and 2 bases from J, the junction contained 1 base not matched to a gene. There are 14 residues in the CDR3. Germline CDR1 reads LGHNA; CDR2 reads YNFKEQ.

The gene calls are TRBV19 and TRBJ1-5; TRBD1 agrees at 7 bases. This CDR3 contains 15 residues. The V and J ends lost 6 bases and 6 bases, in that order; junction bases with no gene match: 11. CDR1 and CDR2 from the germline V gene are LNHDA and SQIVND (reference sequence). Here the CDR3 reads CASSPDDRVGQPQHF. CDR3 DNA sequence: TGTGCCAGTAGCCCCGACGACAGGGTTGGTCAGCCCCAGCATTTT.

This rearrangement joins TRBV11-2 to TRBJ2-1, with D tentatively TRBD1 or TRBD2 (5 bases each). CDR3 length equals 14 residues. The germline CDR1 and CDR2 sequences are SGHAT and FQNNGV. Trimming took off 1 base at V and 9 bases at J, with 13 bases between the two ends. CDR3 nucleotide sequence: TGTGCCAGCAGCTTAGGCCGTGGGGGTGGTGAGCAGTTCTTC. Translating it yields CASSLGRGGGEQFF.

This chain connects TRBV11-2 to TRBJ1-1, with 9 bases fitting TRBD1. This CDR3 comprises 16 residues. V lost 6 bases and J lost 1; bases outside the gene matches: 9. Germline-derived CDR1 and CDR2 are SGHAT and FQNNGV. CDR3 protein: CASRFRDRVQNTEAFF. The CDR3, as DNA: TGTGCCAGCAGGTTTAGGGACAGGGTACAGAACACTGAAGCTTTCTTT. Full variable domain (remainder filled in from reference TRBV11-2 and TRBJ1-1): EAGVAQSPRYKIIEKRQSVAFWCNPISGHATLYWYQQILGQGPKLLIQFQNNGVVDDSQLPKDRFSAERLKGVDSTLKIQPAKLEDSAVYLCASRFRDRVQNTEAFFGQGTRLTVV.

The chain joins TRBV11-3 to TRBJ2-2; 7 bases line up with TRBD1. This CDR3 has 15 residues. V lost 9 bases and J lost 1; bases outside the gene matches: 8. CDR1 is SGHNT and CDR2 is YENEEA in the germline V gene. The CDR3 sequence is CARLTRTGNTGELFF. The CDR3 DNA reads as TGTGCCAGACTTACGAGGACAGGGAACACCGGGGAGCTGTTTTTT.

V and J are TRBV6-1 and TRBJ1-1; D unclear. CDR1 and CDR2 (germline): MNHNS, SASEGT. The CDR3 runs 15 residues. Trimming took off 4 bases at V and 1 base at J, with 13 bases between the two ends. CDR3 sequence: CASSATGTKNTEAFF. CDR3 bases: TGTGCCAGCAGTGCTACTGGAACTAAGAACACTGAAGCTTTCTTT.

The chain combines TRBV7-2 with TRBJ2-3, with D unclear. CDR1 is SGHTA, CDR2 FQGNSA, per germline. Trimming cost V 6 bases and J 2 bases, with 3 bases left between them. The CDR3 extends over 11 amino acids. CDR3 DNA: TGTGCCAGCAGATACACAGATACGCAGTATTTT. Encoded protein: CASRYTDTQYF.

The chain links TRBV12-5 to TRBJ2-1, with 16 bases identical to TRBD2. The CDR3 consists of 17 residues. Trimming removed 5 bases from V and 6 bases from J; junction bases left unmatched: 7. From germline, CDR1 is LGHNT and CDR2 FRNRAP. This CDR3 reads CASGPGLAGGPGNEQFF. CDR3 in DNA: TGTGCTAGTGGTCCGGGACTAGCGGGAGGGCCAGGCAATGAGCAGTTCTTC.

The V and J genes are TRBV25-1 and TRBJ1-2, with a weak D call TRBD1 (5 bases). Germline V lookup: CDR1 MGHDK, CDR2 SYGVNS. The CDR3 is made up of 13 amino acids. Trimming cost V 7 bases and J 8 bases, with 17 bases left between them. As DNA, the CDR3 is TGTGCCAGCATGGGACCCCCCTTTTTCGGCTACACCTTC. It encodes CASMGPPFFGYTF.

The chain employs TRBV5-1 and TRBJ2-1; 9 nucleotides agree with TRBD2. CDR1 is SGHRS and CDR2 is YFSETQ in the germline V gene. This CDR3 region has 15 residues. The ends lost 0 bases at V and 3 bases at J; junction bases unmatched: 1. The CDR3 coding sequence is TGCGCCAGCAGCTTGGGGCGGGAGGGCTACAATGAGCAGTTCTTC. Encoded protein: CASSLGREGYNEQFF.

The chain links TRBV7-2 to TRBJ1-2; D gene uncertain. CDR3 length: 14 amino acids. Germline assignment: CDR1 SGHTA and CDR2 FQGNSA. With 3 bases removed from V and 2 bases from J, the gap between germline ends came to 10 bases. In DNA, the CDR3 is TGTGCCAGCAGCTTTGGTCTGGGGAACTATGGCTACACCTTC. This codes for CASSFGLGNYGYTF.